This TCR beta chain was obtained from a study of identical twins. TCRdb re-analysed the 5' RACE reads in MiXCR, keeping a single row per CDR3 protein. Among about 810,000 distinct CDR3 sequences listed, more than 9% were seen once. This clonotype was seen a single time. Every donor was a healthy Caucasian. CDR3 length: 12 amino acids. Per germline, CDR1 DFQATT and CDR2 SNEGSKA (reference sequence). Trimming stripped 6 bases from V and 7 bases from J, with 13 bases between. The sample was also reused in another study, on yellow fever vaccine responses in identical twins.

The gene calls are TRBV20-1 and TRBJ2-1; a weak D match, TRBD1 (5 bases). The material sequenced was PBMCs. This receptor was taken from a young woman in good health. Written as DNA, the CDR3 is TGCAGTGCACGCAGGGTTAAGAATGAGCAGTTCTTC. This encodes CSARRVKNEQFF.